The next 15 T cell receptor beta chains were all read from a single sample in a study of blood T cell repertoires in COVID-19. Using immunoSEQ multiplex PCR, the repertoire was profiled, and TCRdb retains in-frame clones only, with some absent. The sample includes 35,000 to 45,000 clones, roughly nine tenths seen only once; the top ten take roughly 8.3%. Material: peripheral blood. The receptors were sampled from a man in his forties or fifties with active COVID-19.

The V call is TRBV27, the J call TRBJ2-2; maybe TRBD2 (5 bases). CDR3 length: 18 amino acids. The germline V gene has CDR1 MNHEY and CDR2 SMNVEV (reference sequence). V was clipped by 3 bases and J by 4 bases, with 21 bases between them. CDR3 sequence (DNA): TGTGCCAGCAGTTTGGAAGGGATCGGTAGTGGGAGCACCGGGGAGCTGTTTTTT. Its protein is CASSLEGIGSGSTGELFF.

The rearrangement uses TRBV5-4 and TRBJ2-3; 9 bases are shared with TRBD1. Germline lookup yields CDR1 SGHNT and CDR2 YYREEE (reference sequence). The trim removed 2 bases at V and 7 bases at J, leaving 8 bases unmatched. The CDR3 extends over 15 amino acids. CDR3 bases: TGTGCCAGCAGCTTCCGGGACAGGGTTACCAATACGCAGTATTTT. Translated: CASSFRDRVTNTQYF.

This chain links TRBV3-1 (or the pseudogene TRBV3-2) with TRBJ1-1; D remains ambiguous. Germline loops: CDR1 LGHDT, CDR2 YNNKEL (reference sequence). This CDR3 comprises 12 residues. Deletions cut 2 bases from V and 7 bases from J, with 8 bases between. The DNA for the CDR3 is TGTGCCAGCAGCCAAATACGTAGTGAAGCTTTCTTT. Protein sequence: CASSQIRSEAFF.

The chain carries TRBV15 and TRBJ2-1, with TRBD2 as a possible D gene (5 bases). The CDR3 runs 17 residues. Deletions cut 0 bases from V and 2 bases from J, with 14 bases between. Germline-derived CDR1 and CDR2 are LNHNV and YYDKDF (reference sequence). The CDR3 region has the DNA TGTGCCACCAGCAGAGAAAGAGCGGTTACTGCCTACAATGAGCAGTTCTTC. Amino acids: CATSRERAVTAYNEQFF. The variable domain in full, with the rest retrieved from reference TRBV15 and TRBJ2-1, is DAMVIQNPRYQVTQFGKPVTLSCSQTLNHNVMYWYQQKSSQAPKLLFHYYDKDFNNEADTPDNFQSRRPNTSFCFLDIRSPGLGDTAMYLCATSRERAVTAYNEQFFGPGTRLTVL.

This clone has only a few counts. The chain uses TRBV27 and TRBJ1-5; D not certain. Germline CDR1 and CDR2: MNHEY and SMNVEV (reference sequence). The CDR3 covers 13 residues. V gave up 2 bases and J gave up 6 bases, with 8 bases separating them. This chain's CDR3 is CASSLARGQPQHF. CDR3 nucleotides: TGTGCCAGCAGTTTAGCGAGAGGTCAGCCCCAGCATTTT.

This clone was found once. The V and J genes are TRBV10-3 and TRBJ1-6; perhaps TRBD1 as D (6 bases). Germline loops: CDR1 ENHRY, CDR2 SYGVKD. Trimming took 10 bases from V and 7 from J, leaving 20 bases between them. The CDR3 totals 15 residues. The CDR3 DNA reads as TGTGCCACCAGGGGCGCGGGGGAGGGGAATTCACCCCTCCACTTT. This translates into CATRGAGEGNSPLHF.

V is TRBV5-1 and J is TRBJ1-1, with 9 bases that match TRBD1. The trim removed 4 bases at V and 2 bases at J, leaving 6 bases unmatched. Germline V gives CDR1 SGHRS, CDR2 YFSETQ. CDR3 length: 15 amino acids. CDR3 sequence reads: CASSPRTGDNTEAFF. CDR3 sequence (DNA): TGCGCCAGCAGCCCAAGGACAGGGGACAACACTGAAGCTTTCTTT.

The chain joins TRBV7-2 to TRBJ2-3, with TRBD2 identical over 7 bases. This CDR3 spans 17 amino acids. Germline lookup yields CDR1 SGHTA and CDR2 FQGNSA. The V segment lost 6 bases and the J segment 2 bases; nucleotides outside the gene matches: 14. The CDR3 reads CASSLRGERGSTDTQYF. The CDR3 coding sequence is TGTGCCAGCAGTCTTCGGGGGGAAAGGGGCTCCACAGATACGCAGTATTTT.

This clone was picked up a small number of times. The chain recombines TRBV25-1 with TRBJ2-5; D remains unclear. The CDR3 covers 14 residues. Germline V lookup: CDR1 MGHDK, CDR2 SYGVNS. V lost 4 bases to trimming and J lost 2 bases, with 11 bases between them. For the CDR3, the DNA is TGTGCCAGCAGTGGGGCTACCTCACAAGAGACCCAGTACTTC. This translates into CASSGATSQETQYF. Drawing the rest from reference TRBV25-1 and TRBJ2-5, the complete variable domain is EADIYQTPRYLVIGTGKKITLECSQTMGHDKMYWYQQDPGMELHLIHYSYGVNSTEKGDLSSESTVSRIRTEHFPLTLESARPSHTSQYLCASSGATSQETQYFGPGTRLLVL.

The chain couples TRBV13 to TRBJ2-1; D is undetermined. Germline CDR1 PRHDT, CDR2 FYEKMQ (reference sequence). CDR3 length equals 12 residues. Trimming took off 3 bases at V and 10 bases at J, with 10 bases between the two ends. DNA for the CDR3: TGTGCCAGCAGCTTGGTCGCCGGGGAGCAGTTCTTC. Its translation: CASSLVAGEQFF.

V and J are TRBV3-1 (or the pseudogene TRBV3-2) and TRBJ2-3; 9 nucleotides align to TRBD2. After removal of 0 bases from V and 7 bases from J, the junction contained 5 bases not matched to a gene. From germline, CDR1 is LGHDT and CDR2 YNNKEL (reference sequence). The length of the CDR3 is 15 residues. As DNA, the CDR3 is TGTGCCAGCAGCCAAGACCTTAGCGGGAGTTATACGCAGTATTTT. Residues: CASSQDLSGSYTQYF.

This clone was found once. This rearrangement joins TRBV25-1 to TRBJ2-2, with D maybe TRBD1 (6 bases). The CDR3 runs 16 residues. Per germline, CDR1 MGHDK and CDR2 SYGVNS. Trimming cost V 11 bases and J 6 bases, with 25 bases left between them. The CDR3 sequence is CASRKTGSGSSGELFF. The DNA for the CDR3 is TGTGCCTCCAGGAAAACAGGGTCGGGTTCATCCGGGGAGCTGTTTTTT.

This clone was detected only once. The chain is built from TRBV19 and TRBJ2-3; 12 positions agree with TRBD2. Germline assignment: CDR1 LNHDA and CDR2 SQIVND (reference sequence). V was clipped by 9 bases and J by 5 bases; unmatched bases: 9. This CDR3 has 15 amino acids. The CDR3 region is CASQQTSGSQDTQYF. Here the CDR3 DNA reads TGTGCCAGCCAACAGACTAGCGGGAGTCAAGATACGCAGTATTTT.

The chain uses TRBV19 and TRBJ1-6; perhaps TRBD1 as D (5 bases). The CDR3 length is 15 residues. Trimming shortened V by 4 bases and J by 8 bases, and 15 bases separated the two germline ends. Germline assignment: CDR1 LNHDA and CDR2 SQIVND (reference sequence). CDR3 in DNA: TGTGCCAGTAGTAGGAGAACGGGGGGTGATTCACCCCTCCACTTT. Protein sequence: CASSRRTGGDSPLHF.

This rearrangement joins TRBV7-2 to TRBJ1-6, with a tentative D call TRBD1 (5 bases). V gave up 5 bases and J gave up 10 bases, with 9 bases separating them. Germline CDR1 reads SGHTA; CDR2 reads FQGNSA. The CDR3 consists of 12 residues. CDR3 sequence: CASSGGESPLHF. The CDR3 DNA reads as TGTGCCAGCAGCGGAGGGGAGTCACCCCTCCACTTT.